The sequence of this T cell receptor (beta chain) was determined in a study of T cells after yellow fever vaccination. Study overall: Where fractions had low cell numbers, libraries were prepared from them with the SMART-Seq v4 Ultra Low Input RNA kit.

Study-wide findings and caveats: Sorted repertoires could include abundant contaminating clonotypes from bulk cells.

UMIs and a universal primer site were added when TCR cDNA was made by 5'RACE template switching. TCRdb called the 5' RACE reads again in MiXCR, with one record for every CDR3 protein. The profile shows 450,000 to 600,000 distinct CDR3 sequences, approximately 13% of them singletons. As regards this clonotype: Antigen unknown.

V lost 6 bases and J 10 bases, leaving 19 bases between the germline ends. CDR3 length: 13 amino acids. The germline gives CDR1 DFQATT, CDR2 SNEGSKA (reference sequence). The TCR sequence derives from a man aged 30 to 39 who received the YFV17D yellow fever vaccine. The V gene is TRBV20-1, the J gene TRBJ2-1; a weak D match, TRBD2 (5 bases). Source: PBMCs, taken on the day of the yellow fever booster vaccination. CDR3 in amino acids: CSAGYRGSYEQFF. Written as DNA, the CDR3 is TGCAGTGCGGGTTATCGGGGTTCCTACGAGCAGTTCTTC.